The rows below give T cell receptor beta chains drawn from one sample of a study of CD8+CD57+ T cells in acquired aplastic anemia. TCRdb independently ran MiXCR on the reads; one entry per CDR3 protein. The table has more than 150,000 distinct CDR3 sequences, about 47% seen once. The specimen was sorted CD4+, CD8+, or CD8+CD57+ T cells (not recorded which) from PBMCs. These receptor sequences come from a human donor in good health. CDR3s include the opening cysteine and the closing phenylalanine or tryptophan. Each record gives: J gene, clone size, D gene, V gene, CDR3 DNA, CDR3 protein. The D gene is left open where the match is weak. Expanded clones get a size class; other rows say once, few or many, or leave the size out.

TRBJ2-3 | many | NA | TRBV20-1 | TGCAGTGCTAGAGTTGGCAGTAGCACAGATACGCAGTATTTT | CSARVGSSTDTQYF
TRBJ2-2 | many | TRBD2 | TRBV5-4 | TGTGCCAGCAGCTTGGGATCGGGACTAGCGGGCACCGGGGAGCTGTTTTTT | CASSLGSGLAGTGELFF
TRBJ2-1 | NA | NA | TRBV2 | TGTGCCAGCAGTGAAACAGGGAAGGGCAATGAGCAGTTCTTC | CASSETGKGNEQFF
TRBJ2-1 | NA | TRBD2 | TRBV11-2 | TGTGCCAGCAGCTTGGGGACTAGCGGGAGACTTTACAATGAGCAGTTCTTC | CASSLGTSGRLYNEQFF
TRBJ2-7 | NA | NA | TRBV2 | TGTGCCAGCCGACCGGTAAACAGTTTCTCCTACGAGCAGTACTTC | CASRPVNSFSYEQYF
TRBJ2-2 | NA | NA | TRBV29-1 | TGCAGCGTTGAAGATGGAGGGGAGCTGTTTTTT | CSVEDGGELFF
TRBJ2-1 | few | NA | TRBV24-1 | TGTGCCACCAGTGATGCCGACAGCTACAATGAGCAGTTCTTC | CATSDADSYNEQFF
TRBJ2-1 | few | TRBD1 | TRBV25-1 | TGTGCCAGCAGGGACAGGGGATACAATGAGCAGTTCTTC | CASRDRGYNEQFF
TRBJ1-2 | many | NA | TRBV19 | TGTGCCAGCCAGTTCGGTTCCGGCTACACCTTC | CASQFGSGYTF
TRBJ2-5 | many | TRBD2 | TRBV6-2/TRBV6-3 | TGTGCCAGCAGGGGACTAGCGGGTATCCAAGAGACCCAGTACTTC | CASRGLAGIQETQYF
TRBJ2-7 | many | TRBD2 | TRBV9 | TGTGCCAGCAGCGTCCGCTGGACTAGCGGGAGCGACGAGCAGTACTTC | CASSVRWTSGSDEQYF
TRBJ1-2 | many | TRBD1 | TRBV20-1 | TGCAGTGCTAGGGACAGGGGGCTAAACTATGGCTACACCTTC | CSARDRGLNYGYTF
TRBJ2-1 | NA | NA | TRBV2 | TGTGCCAGCAGTGTGGAGGGCTATGAGCAGTTCTTC | CASSVEGYEQFF
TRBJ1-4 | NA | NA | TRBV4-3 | TGCGCCAGCAGCCCCAGACTCATGTGGAATGAAAAACTGGTTTTT | CASSPRLMWNEKLVF
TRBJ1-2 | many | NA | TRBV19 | TGTGCCAGTAGTCCCCCGGGACGGAATTATGGCTACACCTTC | CASSPPGRNYGYTF
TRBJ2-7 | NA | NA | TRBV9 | TGTGCCAGCAGCGTCCTGGACGGACCTACCTACGAGCAGTACTTC | CASSVLDGPTYEQYF
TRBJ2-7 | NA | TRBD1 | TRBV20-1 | TGCAGTGCTAGGCTCTGGACAGGGTCCTACGAGCAGTACTTC | CSARLWTGSYEQYF
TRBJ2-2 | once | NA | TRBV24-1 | TGTGCCACCAGTGATCCGACGGACACCGGGGAGCTGTTTTTT | CATSDPTDTGELFF